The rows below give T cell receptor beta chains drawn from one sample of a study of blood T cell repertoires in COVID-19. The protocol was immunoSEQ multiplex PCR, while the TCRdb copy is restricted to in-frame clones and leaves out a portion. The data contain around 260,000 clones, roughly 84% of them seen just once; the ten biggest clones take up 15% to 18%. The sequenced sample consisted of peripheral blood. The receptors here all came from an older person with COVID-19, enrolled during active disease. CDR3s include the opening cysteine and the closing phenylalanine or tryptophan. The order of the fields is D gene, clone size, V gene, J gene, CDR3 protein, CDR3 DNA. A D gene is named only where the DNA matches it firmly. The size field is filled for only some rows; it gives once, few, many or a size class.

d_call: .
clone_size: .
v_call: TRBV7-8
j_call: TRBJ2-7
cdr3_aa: CASSVSSYEQYF
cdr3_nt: TGTGCCAGCAGCGTGAGCTCCTACGAGCAGTACTTC

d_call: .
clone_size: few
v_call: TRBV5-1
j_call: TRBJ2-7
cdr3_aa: CASRTADAEQYF
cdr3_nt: TGCGCCAGCAGGACAGCCGATGCAGAGCAGTACTTC

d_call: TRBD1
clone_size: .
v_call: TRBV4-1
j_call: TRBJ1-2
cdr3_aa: CASSQVGTGNNYGYTF
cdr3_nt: TGCGCCAGCAGCCAAGTAGGGACAGGGAATAACTATGGCTACACCTTC

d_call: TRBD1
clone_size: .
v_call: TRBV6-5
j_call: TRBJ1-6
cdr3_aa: CASSRDRNNSPLHF
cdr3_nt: TGTGCCAGCAGTCGGGACAGGAATAATTCACCCCTCCACTTT

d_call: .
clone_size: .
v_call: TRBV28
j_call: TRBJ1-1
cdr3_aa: CASRQFLDTEAFF
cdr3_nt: TGTGCCAGCCGACAGTTTTTGGACACTGAAGCTTTCTTT

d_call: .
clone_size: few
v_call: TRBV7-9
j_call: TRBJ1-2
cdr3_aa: CASNEDGGSDGYTF
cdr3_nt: TGTGCCAGCAACGAAGACGGGGGATCGGACGGCTACACCTTC

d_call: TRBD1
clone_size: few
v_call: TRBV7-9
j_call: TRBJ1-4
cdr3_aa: CASSFRRGREEKLFF
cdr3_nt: TGTGCCAGCAGCTTTAGGAGGGGGCGAGAAGAAAAACTGTTTTTT

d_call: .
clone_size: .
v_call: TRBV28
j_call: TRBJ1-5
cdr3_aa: CASSSRSNQPQHF
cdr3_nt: TGTGCCAGCAGTTCCAGAAGCAATCAGCCCCAGCATTTT

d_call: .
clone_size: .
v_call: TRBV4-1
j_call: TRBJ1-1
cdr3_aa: CASSQLAREKNTEAFF
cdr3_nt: TGCGCCAGCAGCCAATTGGCCAGGGAAAAGAACACTGAAGCTTTCTTT

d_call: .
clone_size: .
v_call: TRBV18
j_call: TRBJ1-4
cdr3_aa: CASSPLNEKLFF
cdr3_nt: TGTGCCAGCTCTCCCCTGAATGAAAAACTGTTTTTT

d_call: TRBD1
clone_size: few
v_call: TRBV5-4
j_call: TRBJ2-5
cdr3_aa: CASSLGVTGDQETQYF
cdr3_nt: TGTGCCAGCAGCTTGGGGGTAACAGGGGACCAAGAGACCCAGTACTTC

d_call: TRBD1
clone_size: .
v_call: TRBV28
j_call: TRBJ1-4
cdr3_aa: CASSLRGQGDKLFF
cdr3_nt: TGTGCCAGCAGTTTACGGGGACAGGGTGACAAACTGTTTTTT

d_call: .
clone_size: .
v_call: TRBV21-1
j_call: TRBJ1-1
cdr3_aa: CASSIGTNAFF
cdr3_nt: TGTGCCAGCAGCATCGGGACAAATGCTTTCTTT

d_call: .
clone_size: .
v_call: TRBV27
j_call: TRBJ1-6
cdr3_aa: CASTRSMTVNSPLHF
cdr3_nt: TGTGCCAGCACCCGTAGTATGACTGTAAATTCACCCCTCCACTTT

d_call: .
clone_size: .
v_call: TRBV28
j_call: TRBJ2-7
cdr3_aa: CASSLSRDRYF
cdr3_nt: TGTGCCAGCAGTTTAAGCAGGGATAGGTACTTC

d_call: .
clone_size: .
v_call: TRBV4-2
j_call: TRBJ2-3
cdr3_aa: CASSRGGRTDTQYF
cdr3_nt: TGTGCCAGCAGCCGAGGGGGTCGCACAGATACGCAGTATTTT

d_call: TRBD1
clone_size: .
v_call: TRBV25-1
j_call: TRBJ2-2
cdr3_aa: CASSGSRRGPNTGELFF
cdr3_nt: TGTGCCAGCAGTGGCTCTCGCAGGGGGCCGAACACCGGGGAGCTGTTTTTT

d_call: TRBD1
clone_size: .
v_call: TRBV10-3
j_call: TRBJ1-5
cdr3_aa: CAISGTGTAHDQPQHF
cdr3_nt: TGTGCCATCAGTGGCACCGGGACAGCGCACGATCAGCCCCAGCATTTT

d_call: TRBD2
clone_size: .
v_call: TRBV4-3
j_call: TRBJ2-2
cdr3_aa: CASSQDRGGDTGELFF
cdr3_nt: TGCGCCAGCAGCCAAGATCGGGGGGGTGACACCGGGGAGCTGTTTTTT

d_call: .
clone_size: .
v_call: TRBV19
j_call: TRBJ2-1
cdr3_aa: CASSIGQGTYNEQFF
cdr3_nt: TGTGCCAGTAGTATTGGTCAGGGCACATACAATGAGCAGTTCTTC

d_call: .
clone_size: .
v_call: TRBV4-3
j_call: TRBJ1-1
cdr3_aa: CASSQERGHTEAFF
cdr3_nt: TGCGCCAGCAGCCAAGAAAGAGGTCACACTGAAGCTTTCTTT

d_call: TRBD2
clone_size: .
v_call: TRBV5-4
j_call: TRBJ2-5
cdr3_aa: CASSSPSGGPQETQYF
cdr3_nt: TGTGCCAGCAGCTCTCCTAGCGGGGGGCCTCAAGAGACCCAGTACTTC

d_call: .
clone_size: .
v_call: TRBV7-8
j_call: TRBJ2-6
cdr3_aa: CASSSPGAGANVLTF
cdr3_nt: TGTGCCAGCAGCTCACCAGGGGCGGGGGCCAACGTCCTGACTTTC

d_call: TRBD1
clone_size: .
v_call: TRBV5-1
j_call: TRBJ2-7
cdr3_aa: CASSLQPGQGFEQYF
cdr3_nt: TGCGCCAGCAGCCTCCAACCGGGACAGGGCTTCGAGCAGTACTTC

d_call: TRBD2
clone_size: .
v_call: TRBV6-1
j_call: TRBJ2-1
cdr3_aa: CASSASLAGGNNEQFF
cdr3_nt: TGTGCCAGCAGTGCCAGCCTAGCGGGAGGGAATAATGAGCAGTTCTTC

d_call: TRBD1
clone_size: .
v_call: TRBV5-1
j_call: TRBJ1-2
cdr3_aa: CASTLGTATYGYTF
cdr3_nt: TGCGCCAGCACACTCGGGACAGCAACCTATGGCTACACCTTC

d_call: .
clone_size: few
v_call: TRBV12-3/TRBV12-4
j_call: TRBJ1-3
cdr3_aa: CASSRGYTIYF
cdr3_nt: TGTGCCAGCAGCCGCGGATACACCATATATTTT

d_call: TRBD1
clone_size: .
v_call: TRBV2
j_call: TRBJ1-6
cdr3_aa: CASTPGQGVSTAARTPLHF
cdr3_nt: TGTGCCAGCACCCCGGGACAGGGAGTTTCCACGGCCGCCCGGACACCCCTCCACTTT

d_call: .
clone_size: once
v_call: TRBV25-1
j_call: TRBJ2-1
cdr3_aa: CASREAASYNEQFF
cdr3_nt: TGTGCCAGCAGGGAGGCGGCCTCCTACAATGAGCAGTTCTTC

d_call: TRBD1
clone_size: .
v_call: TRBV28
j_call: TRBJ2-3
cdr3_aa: CASSSLWTGGTDTQYF
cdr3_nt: TGTGCCAGCAGTTCCCTTTGGACAGGGGGTACAGATACGCAGTATTTT

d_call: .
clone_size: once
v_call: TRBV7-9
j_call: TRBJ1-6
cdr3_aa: CASSFGSLGGGSPLHF
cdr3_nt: TGTGCCAGCAGCTTTGGATCACTAGGCGGTGGTTCACCCCTCCACTTT

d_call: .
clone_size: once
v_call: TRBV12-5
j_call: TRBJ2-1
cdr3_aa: CASGTDYNEQFF
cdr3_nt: TGTGCTAGTGGTACAGACTACAATGAGCAGTTCTTC

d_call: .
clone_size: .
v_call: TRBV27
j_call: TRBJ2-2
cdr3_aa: CASSLLVSDTGELFF
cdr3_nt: TGTGCCAGCAGTTTATTGGTTAGCGACACCGGGGAGCTGTTTTTT

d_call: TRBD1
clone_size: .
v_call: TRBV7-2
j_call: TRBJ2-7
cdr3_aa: CASSPTGGLDEQYF
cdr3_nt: TGTGCCAGCAGCCCTACAGGGGGTCTAGACGAGCAGTACTTC

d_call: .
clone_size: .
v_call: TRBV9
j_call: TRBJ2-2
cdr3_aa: CASSVFTGNTGELFF
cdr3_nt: TGTGCCAGCAGCGTTTTCACAGGAAACACCGGGGAGCTGTTTTTT

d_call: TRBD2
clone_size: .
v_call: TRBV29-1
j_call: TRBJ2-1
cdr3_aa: CSESGGLYNEQFF
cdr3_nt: TGCAGCGAGAGCGGGGGTTTGTACAATGAGCAGTTCTTC

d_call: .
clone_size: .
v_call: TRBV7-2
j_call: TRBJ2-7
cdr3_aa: CASSFHVVGGGYYEQYF
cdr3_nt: TGTGCCAGCAGCTTCCACGTGGTGGGAGGAGGGTACTACGAGCAGTACTTC

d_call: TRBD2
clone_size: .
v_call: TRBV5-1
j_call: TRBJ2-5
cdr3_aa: CASSLSGGLQETQYF
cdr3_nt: TGCGCCAGCAGCTTAAGCGGGGGACTCCAAGAGACCCAGTACTTC

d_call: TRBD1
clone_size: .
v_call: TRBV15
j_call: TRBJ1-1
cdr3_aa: CATSRRQGSMTEAFF
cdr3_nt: TGTGCCACCAGCAGACGACAGGGGAGTATGACTGAAGCTTTCTTT

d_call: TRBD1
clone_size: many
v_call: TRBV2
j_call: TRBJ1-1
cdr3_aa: CASSGTGLVTEAFF
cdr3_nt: TGTGCCAGCTCCGGGACAGGGTTGGTCACTGAAGCTTTCTTT

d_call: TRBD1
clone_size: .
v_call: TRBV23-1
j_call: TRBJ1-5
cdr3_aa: CASSQIQGGTSNQPQHF
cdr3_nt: TGCGCCAGCAGTCAGATCCAGGGGGGAACTAGCAATCAGCCCCAGCATTTT

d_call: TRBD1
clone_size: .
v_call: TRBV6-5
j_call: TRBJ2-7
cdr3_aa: CASSKTGESSYEQYF
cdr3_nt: TGTGCCAGCAGTAAGACAGGGGAGAGCTCCTACGAGCAGTACTTC

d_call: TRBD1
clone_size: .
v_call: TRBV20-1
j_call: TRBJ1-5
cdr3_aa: CSASLGTGGNQPQHF
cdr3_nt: TGCAGTGCTAGTCTAGGGACAGGGGGTAATCAGCCCCAGCATTTT

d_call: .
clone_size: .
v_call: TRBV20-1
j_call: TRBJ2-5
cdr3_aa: CSASAFGDFQETQYF
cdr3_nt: TGCAGTGCAAGTGCCTTCGGGGACTTTCAAGAGACCCAGTACTTC

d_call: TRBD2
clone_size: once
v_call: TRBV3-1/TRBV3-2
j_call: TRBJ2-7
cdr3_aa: CASSQDSAGGYEQYF
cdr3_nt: TGTGCCAGCAGCCAAGATTCGGCGGGAGGTTACGAGCAGTACTTC

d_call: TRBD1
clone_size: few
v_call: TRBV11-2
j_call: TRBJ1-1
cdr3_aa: CASSFRDRNTEAFF
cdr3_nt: TGTGCCAGCAGCTTCCGGGACAGGAACACTGAAGCTTTCTTT

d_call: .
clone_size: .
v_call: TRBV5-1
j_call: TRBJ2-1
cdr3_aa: CASSLGEAGDEQFF
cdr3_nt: TGCGCCAGCAGCTTAGGGGAGGCCGGCGATGAGCAGTTCTTC

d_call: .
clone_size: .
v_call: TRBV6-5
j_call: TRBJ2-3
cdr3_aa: CASSYGQHTDTQYF
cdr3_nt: TGTGCCAGCAGTTATGGACAGCACACAGATACGCAGTATTTT

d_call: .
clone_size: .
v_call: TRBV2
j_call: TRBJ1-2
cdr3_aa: CASSEGAGEVYGYTF
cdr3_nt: TGTGCCAGCAGTGAAGGGGCTGGGGAGGTCTATGGCTACACCTTC

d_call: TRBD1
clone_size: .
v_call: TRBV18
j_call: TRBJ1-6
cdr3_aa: CASSPPQGANSPLHF
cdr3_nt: TGTGCCAGCTCACCACCACAGGGGGCAAATTCACCCCTCCACTTT

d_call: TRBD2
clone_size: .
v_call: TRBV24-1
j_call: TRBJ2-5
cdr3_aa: CATSPSGGETQYF
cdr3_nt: TGTGCCACCAGCCCCTCGGGGGGGGAGACCCAGTACTTC

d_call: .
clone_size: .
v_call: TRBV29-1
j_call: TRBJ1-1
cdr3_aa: CSAANTEAFF
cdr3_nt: TGCAGCGCAGCAAACACTGAAGCTTTCTTT

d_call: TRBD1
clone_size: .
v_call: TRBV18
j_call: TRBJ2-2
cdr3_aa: CASSPRTGGTGELFF
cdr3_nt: TGTGCCAGCTCACCACGGACAGGGGGAACCGGGGAGCTGTTTTTT